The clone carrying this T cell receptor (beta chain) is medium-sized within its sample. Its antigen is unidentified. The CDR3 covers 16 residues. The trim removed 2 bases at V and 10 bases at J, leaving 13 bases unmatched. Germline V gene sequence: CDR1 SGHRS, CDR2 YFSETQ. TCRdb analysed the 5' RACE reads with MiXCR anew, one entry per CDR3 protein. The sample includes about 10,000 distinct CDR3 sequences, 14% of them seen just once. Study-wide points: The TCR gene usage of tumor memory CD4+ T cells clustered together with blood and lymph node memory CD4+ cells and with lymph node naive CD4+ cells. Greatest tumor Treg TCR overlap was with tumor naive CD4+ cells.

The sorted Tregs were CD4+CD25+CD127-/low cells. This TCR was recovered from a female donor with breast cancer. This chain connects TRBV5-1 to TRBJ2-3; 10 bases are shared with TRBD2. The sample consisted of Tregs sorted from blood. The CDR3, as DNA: TGCGCCAGCAGCTTATCTAGCGGGAGTCCCCTTGGGGCGCAGTATTTT. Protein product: CASSLSSGSPLGAQYF.